This TCR beta chain originates from a study of blood T cell repertoires in COVID-19. Turning to the study itself: The United States, Italy and Spain supplied acute and convalescent COVID-19 samples. T cells, B-cell-depleted T cells, or PBMCs supplied cDNA or gDNA.

Original processing notes: Reference gene primers were amplified, and this amplification served to estimate nucleated cell counts. Some clones are missing from TCRdb's copy, which holds only in-frame ones; the method was immunoSEQ multiplex PCR. Clonal size and the V and J genes are those of that table, whereas D and trimming came from the DNA. Of a few hundred thousand clones in the sample, 85% to 90% were seen once. The cohort comprised adults aged 18 to 89 years residing in approximately 25 US areas. This TCR derives from a woman between 18 and 30 years old with acute COVID-19. The sequencing input was PBMCs or T cells enriched from blood (not recorded which).

Written as DNA, the CDR3 is TGTGCCAGCAGGCCCCCATCACAGGGAAAAACTGAAGCTTTCTTT. It specifies CASRPPSQGKTEAFF. The J gene is TRBJ1-1, the V gene TRBV28; D perhaps matches TRBD1 (6 bases). The CDR3 has 15 residues. Germline V gene lookup returns CDR1 MDHEN and CDR2 SYDVKM. Trimming took off 6 bases at V and 5 bases at J, with 19 bases between the two ends. The complete variable domain, with remaining parts taken from reference TRBV28 and TRBJ1-1, reads DVKVTQSSRYLVKRTGEKVFLECVQDMDHENMFWYRQDPGLGLRLIYFSYDVKMKEKGDIPEGYSVSREKKERFSLILESASTNQTSMYLCASRPPSQGKTEAFFGQGTRLTVV.